The entry below describes one T cell receptor beta chain. The entry originates in a study of blood T cell repertoires in COVID-19. About the research overall: The origin of the acute and convalescent COVID-19 samples was the United States, Italy and Spain. The analysed material was cDNA or gDNA that came from T cells, B-cell-depleted T cells, or PBMCs.

Only in-frame clones appear in the TCRdb table, and some are missing; sequencing was by immunoSEQ multiplex PCR. This sample yields over 200,000 clones, of which 89% are seen a single time; about 6.5% belongs to the top ten. CDR1 and CDR2 (germline): MNHEY, SMNVEV (reference sequence). There are 15 residues in the CDR3. The V gene end was trimmed by 7 bases and the J gene end by 3 bases; junction bases not matched to a gene: 8. The chain has TRBV27 and TRBJ2-1; 8 bases agree with TRBD2. The origin of this receptor is a man aged 55 to 70 who had recovered from COVID-19. Sequenced material: peripheral blood. The CDR3 DNA sequence: TGTGCCAGCAACCCGGTAGCGGGGCTCTACAATGAGCAGTTCTTC. Translated, it gives CASNPVAGLYNEQFF.